This entry describes one T cell receptor (beta chain). Germline values: CDR1 LNHDA, CDR2 SQIVND (reference sequence). V lost 5 bases to trimming and J lost 1 base, with 11 bases between them. This CDR3 has 14 amino acids. These data originate in a study of blood T cell repertoires in COVID-19. Study at large: PBMCs, B-cell-depleted T cells, or T cells were the source of the cDNA or gDNA that made up the material.

Some clones are missing from TCRdb's copy, which holds only in-frame ones; the method was immunoSEQ multiplex PCR. Here the sample spans about 480,000 clones, about nine tenths being singletons. Symptom resolution, clearance, or two negative PCRs marked the recovered donors of Cohort 3. What was sequenced was PBMCs or T cells enriched from blood (not recorded which). The chain combines TRBV19 with TRBJ1-1; a possible D gene is TRBD1 (5 bases). This TCR was sampled from a woman aged 55-70 years who had recovered from COVID-19. CDR3 in amino acids: CASSRGLPNTEAFF. The DNA of the CDR3 is TGTGCCAGTAGTCGGGGGTTACCGAACACTGAAGCTTTCTTT.